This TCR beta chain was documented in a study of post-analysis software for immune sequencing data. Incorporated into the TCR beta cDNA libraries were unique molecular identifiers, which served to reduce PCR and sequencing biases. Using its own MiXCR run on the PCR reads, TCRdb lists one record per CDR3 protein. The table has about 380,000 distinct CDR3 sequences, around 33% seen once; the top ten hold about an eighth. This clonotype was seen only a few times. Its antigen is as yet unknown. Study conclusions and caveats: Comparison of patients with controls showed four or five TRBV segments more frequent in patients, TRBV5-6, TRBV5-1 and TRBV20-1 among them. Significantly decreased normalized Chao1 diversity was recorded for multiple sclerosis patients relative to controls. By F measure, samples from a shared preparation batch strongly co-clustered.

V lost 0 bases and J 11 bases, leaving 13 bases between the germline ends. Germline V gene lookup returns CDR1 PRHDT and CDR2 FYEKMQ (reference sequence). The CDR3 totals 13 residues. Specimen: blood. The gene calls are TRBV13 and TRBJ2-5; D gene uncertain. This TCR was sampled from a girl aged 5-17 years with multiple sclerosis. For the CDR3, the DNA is TGTGCCAGCAGCTTAGGCAGCTTTGAGGCGCAGTACTTC. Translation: CASSLGSFEAQYF.